The next 12 T cell receptor beta chains were all read from a single sample in a study of shared clonotypes between healthy human individuals. Sequencing used immunoSEQ multiplex PCR; TCRdb keeps in-frame clones, though not all of them. The sample has roughly 2 million clones; nearly 97% are singletons. Sequenced material: naive CD4+ T cells sorted from blood. Stated subset: CD45RA+ positively selected. The receptors were gathered from a young man in good health.

The chain has TRBV30 and TRBJ2-1; TRBD1 or TRBD2 may be the D gene (5 bases each). V lost 0 bases and J lost 6, with 15 bases in between. CDR3 length: 15 residues. The germline gives CDR1 GTSNPN, CDR2 SVGIG (reference sequence). The CDR3 bases are TGTGCCTGGAGTGTACGCCGGGGCCCGGGCAATGAGCAGTTCTTC. Encoded protein: CAWSVRRGPGNEQFF.

This chain connects TRBV11-2 to TRBJ2-5; D not certain. There are 13 residues in the CDR3. Deletions cut 6 bases from V and 2 bases from J, with 10 bases between. Germline V CDR1 and CDR2: SGHAT, FQNNGV. The CDR3 protein is CASRNLLQETQYF. The CDR3 DNA sequence: TGTGCCAGCAGGAATTTGCTACAAGAGACCCAGTACTTC. The whole variable domain, filled in from reference TRBV11-2 and TRBJ2-5, reads EAGVAQSPRYKIIEKRQSVAFWCNPISGHATLYWYQQILGQGPKLLIQFQNNGVVDDSQLPKDRFSAERLKGVDSTLKIQPAKLEDSAVYLCASRNLLQETQYFGPGTRLLVL.

The chain recombines TRBV19 with TRBJ1-1, with D unresolved. Germline CDR1 is LNHDA and CDR2 is SQIVND (reference sequence). The ends were cut back, 2 bases at V and 1 base at J, with 5 bases in the middle. There are 13 residues in the CDR3. CDR3 amino acids: CASSIPPNTEAFF. Here the CDR3 DNA reads TGTGCCAGTAGTATACCGCCGAACACTGAAGCTTTCTTT.

The rearrangement uses TRBV28 and TRBJ1-5; D unresolved. V was cut by 6 bases and J by 11 bases, with 26 bases left in between. Germline V lookup: CDR1 MDHEN, CDR2 SYDVKM. CDR3 length equals 16 residues. CDR3 loop: CASSPPVGSSGRSQHF. CDR3 DNA: TGTGCCAGCAGCCCCCCCGTGGGGTCCTCCGGCCGGTCCCAGCATTTT.

The table lists this clone with a count of one. The same CDR3 also results from other DNA sequences found in this sample. V and J are TRBV7-2 and TRBJ2-7, with D maybe TRBD1 (6 bases). Germline V gene sequence: CDR1 SGHTA, CDR2 FQGNSA. The CDR3 spans 14 residues. Trimming left V 4 bases short and J 3 bases short, with 13 bases between. CDR3 region: CASSSRQGSYEQYF. CDR3 coding DNA: TGTGCCAGCAGCTCCCGGCAGGGGAGCTACGAGCAGTACTTC. The full variable domain, rest sourced from reference TRBV7-2 and TRBJ2-7, is GAGVSQSPSNKVTEKGKDVELRCDPISGHTALYWYRQSLGQGLEFLIYFQGNSAPDKSGLPSDRFSAERTGGSVSTLTIQRTQQEDSAVYLCASSSRQGSYEQYFGPGTRLTVT.

This chain connects TRBV10-3 to TRBJ1-1; 7 bases line up with TRBD1. V lost 3 bases, J lost 0 bases, and 7 bases stayed unmatched. The CDR3 spans 16 residues. The V gene's germline CDR1 is ENHRY and CDR2 SYGVKD. In DNA, the CDR3 is TGTGCCATCAGTGAAGCAACAGGGGAAATGAACACTGAAGCTTTCTTT. It yields the protein CAISEATGEMNTEAFF.

V usage is TRBV6-1 and J usage is TRBJ2-7; TRBD1 matches 7 bases. TRBJ2-1 matches the DNA end more closely, so the J call is doubtful. CDR1 MNHNS and CDR2 SASEGT come from the germline V gene. The CDR3 extends over 13 amino acids. In DNA form, the CDR3 reads TGTGCCAGCGGGGACAGACCCTTTTACGAGCAGTTCTTC. Its translation: CASGDRPFYEQFF.

The chain employs TRBV27 and TRBJ2-1; D possibly uses TRBD1 or TRBD2 (6 bases each). V was pared by 3 bases and J by 1 base, with 13 bases between. From germline, CDR1 is MNHEY and CDR2 SMNVEV (reference sequence). The CDR3 is 16 amino acids. The CDR3 coding sequence is TGTGCCAGCAGTTTCGAGCGGAGGGGGTCCTACAATGAGCAGTTCTTC. Its protein is CASSFERRGSYNEQFF.

The chain uses TRBV27 and TRBJ1-2; the D is unclear. This CDR3 spans 14 amino acids. Per the germline V gene, CDR1 is MNHEY and CDR2 is SMNVEV (reference sequence). V dropped 8 bases and J dropped 0 bases, with 13 bases sitting between them. The CDR3 sequence: CASFVEPPNYGYTF. The DNA of the CDR3 is TGTGCCAGCTTCGTAGAACCCCCTAACTATGGCTACACCTTC.

This clone was detected only once. The chain joins TRBV5-5 to TRBJ1-1; 10 bases map to TRBD1. The trim removed 4 bases at V and 1 base at J, leaving 4 bases unmatched. The CDR3 length is 15 residues. Germline values: CDR1 SGHKS, CDR2 YYEKEE (reference sequence). CDR3 amino acids: CASSQRTGGNTEAFF. The DNA of the CDR3 is TGTGCCAGCAGCCAGCGGACAGGGGGGAACACTGAAGCTTTCTTT.

This chain uses TRBV5-4 with TRBJ1-4; D is unclear. CDR1 and CDR2 from the germline V gene are SGHNT and YYREEE (reference sequence). Trimming took 6 bases from V and 0 from J, leaving 12 bases between them. The CDR3 consists of 15 residues. The CDR3 reads CASKASGATNEKLFF. Written as DNA, the CDR3 is TGTGCCAGCAAAGCATCAGGAGCAACTAATGAAAAACTGTTTTTT.

The rearrangement links TRBV2 to TRBJ1-1; D possibly corresponds to TRBD1 (5 bases). CDR3 length: 12 residues. Germline-derived CDR1 and CDR2 are SNHLY and FYNNEI. The V end lost 5 bases, the J end lost 4 bases, and 8 bases lay between the germline ends. The CDR3 nucleotides are TGTGCCAGCAGTCTGGGGCCCACTGAAGCTTTCTTT. This sequence encodes CASSLGPTEAFF.